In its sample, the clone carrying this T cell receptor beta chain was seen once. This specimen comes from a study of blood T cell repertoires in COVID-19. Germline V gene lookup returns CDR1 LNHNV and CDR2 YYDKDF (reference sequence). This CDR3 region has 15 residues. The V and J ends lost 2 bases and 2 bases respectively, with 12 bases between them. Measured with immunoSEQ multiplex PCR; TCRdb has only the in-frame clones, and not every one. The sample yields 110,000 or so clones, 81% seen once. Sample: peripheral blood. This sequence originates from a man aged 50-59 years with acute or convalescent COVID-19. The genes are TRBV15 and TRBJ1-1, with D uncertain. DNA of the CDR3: TGTGCCACCAGCAGATATTCCGGGAGCAACACTGAAGCTTTCTTT. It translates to CATSRYSGSNTEAFF.